The 16 T cell receptor beta chains below all came from one sample that was sequenced in a study of T cells in Graves' hyperthyroidism and ophthalmopathy. Amplification targeted TCR beta CDR3 regions from RNA transcripts. The primer set for the first-round RT-PCR of the TCR CDR3 was HTBI. MiXCR, applied by TCRdb to the multiplex PCR reads, yields one record per CDR3 protein. This table holds about 210,000 distinct CDR3 sequences, over 15% found once. Specimen: blood. The receptor source for this set is a man between 45 and 60 years old with Graves' hyperthyroidism.

The chain couples TRBV3-1 to TRBJ2-1; either TRBD1 or TRBD2 may supply D (5 bases each). Germline assignment: CDR1 LGHDT and CDR2 YNNKEL (reference sequence). Trimming took 0 bases from V and 5 from J, leaving 8 bases between them. The CDR3 runs 14 residues. CDR3 residues: CASSQDWGHNEQFF. CDR3 bases: TGTGCCAGCAGCCAAGATTGGGGACACAATGAGCAGTTCTTC.

This clonotype has at least ten counts. The V and J genes are TRBV20-1 and TRBJ2-3, with D perhaps TRBD1 (6 bases). The V and J ends lost 6 bases and 3 bases respectively, with 13 bases between them. The CDR3 totals 13 residues. Germline CDR1 DFQATT, CDR2 SNEGSKA (reference sequence). The CDR3, as DNA: TGCAGTGCCGGTGGGACAAGGACAGATACGCAGTATTTT. This encodes CSAGGTRTDTQYF.

The table lists this clonotype with many counts. The V and J genes are TRBV6-2 or TRBV6-3 and TRBJ2-7; D is ambiguous. The V gene lost 7 bases and the J gene lost 9 bases, with 16 bases spanning the gap. Germline lookup yields CDR1 MNHEY and CDR2 SVGEGT. This CDR3 is 12 amino acids long. The CDR3 DNA follows: TGTGCCAGCACAGACTTCTTACGAGGGCAGTACTTC. It translates to CASTDFLRGQYF.

This clonotype was detected many times. J is TRBJ1-6 and V is TRBV12-3 or TRBV12-4; 9 nucleotides match TRBD1. This CDR3 region has 14 residues. With 5 bases clipped from V and 8 bases from J, the junction kept 4 bases outside the gene matches. The CDR3 region has the DNA TGTGCCAGCAGTCTTCGGACAGGGGATTCACCCCTCCACTTT. It encodes CASSLRTGDSPLHF.

This chain uses TRBV25-1 with TRBJ1-5, with 8 bases that match TRBD1. CDR3 length: 17 amino acids. Trimming at V came to 3 bases and at J to 0 bases, leaving 7 bases not matched to a gene. Germline assignment: CDR1 MGHDK and CDR2 SYGVNS. For the CDR3, the DNA is TGTGCCAGCAGTGACGCGACAGGGGATTATAGCAATCAGCCCCAGCATTTT. Translating it yields CASSDATGDYSNQPQHF.

The table lists this clonotype with many counts. This chain connects TRBV7-2 to TRBJ1-2; D perhaps matches TRBD1 (6 bases). The CDR3 is 17 residues long. Germline loops: CDR1 SGHTA, CDR2 FQGNSA. The ends were cut back, 5 bases at V and 1 base at J, with 20 bases in the middle. The CDR3 sequence: CASSPRPGHPNNYGYTF. In DNA, the CDR3 is TGTGCCAGCAGCCCAAGACCGGGACACCCAAATAACTATGGCTACACCTTC. Drawing the rest from reference TRBV7-2 and TRBJ1-2, the complete variable domain is GAGVSQSPSNKVTEKGKDVELRCDPISGHTALYWYRQSLGQGLEFLIYFQGNSAPDKSGLPSDRFSAERTGGSVSTLTIQRTQQEDSAVYLCASSPRPGHPNNYGYTFGSGTRLTVV.

At least ten counts were recorded for this clonotype. This chain joins TRBV19 and TRBJ2-3; the D gene is possibly TRBD1 (6 bases). The germline V gene has CDR1 LNHDA and CDR2 SQIVND (reference sequence). The CDR3 runs 15 residues. Between the trimmed V and J ends, which lost 7 bases and 4 bases, there was a span of 18 bases. CDR3: CASNHLNRDADTQYF. CDR3 in DNA: TGTGCCAGTAACCACCTTAACAGGGACGCAGATACGCAGTATTTT.

This chain joins TRBV5-1 and TRBJ1-4, with D possibly being TRBD1 (6 bases). The CDR3 extends over 15 amino acids. V lost 4 bases to trimming and J lost 5 bases, with 15 bases between them. The germline CDR1 and CDR2 sequences are SGHRS and YFSETQ. CDR3 sequence: CASSLSRQGNEKLFF. CDR3 DNA: TGCGCCAGCAGCCTTTCCAGGCAGGGGAATGAAAAACTGTTTTTT. The full variable domain, with the rest looked up from reference TRBV5-1 and TRBJ1-4, is KAGVTQTPRYLIKTRGQQVTLSCSPISGHRSVSWYQQTPGQGLQFLFEYFSETQRNKGNFPGRFSGRQFSNSRSEMNVSTLELGDSALYLCASSLSRQGNEKLFFGSGTQLSVL.

A remark on this clonotype: A read error may explain this, as a much larger clone is one base away. CDR3 sequence: CASRPRTGGSSEQYF. CDR3 sequence (DNA): TGTGCCAGCAGACCAAGGACTGGCGGGAGTTCCGAGCAGTACTTC. This chain connects TRBV28 to TRBJ2-7, with 7 bases that match TRBD2. V lost 6 bases, J lost 6 bases, and 14 bases stayed unmatched. Per the germline V gene, CDR1 is MDHEN and CDR2 is SYDVKM. The CDR3 is made up of 15 amino acids. Together with reference TRBV28 and TRBJ2-7, the CDR3 gives the full variable domain: DVKVTQSSRYLVKRTGEKVFLECVQDMDHENMFWYRQDPGLGLRLIYFSYDVKMKEKGDIPEGYSVSREKKERFSLILESASTNQTSMYLCASRPRTGGSSEQYFGPGTRLTVT.

The rearrangement uses TRBV11-2 and TRBJ2-1; D tentatively fits TRBD1 or TRBD2 (5 bases each). The CDR3 totals 14 residues. The V end lost 4 bases, the J end lost 10 bases, and 17 bases lay between the germline ends. Germline V gene sequence: CDR1 SGHAT, CDR2 FQNNGV. CDR3 loop: CASSSPRGPREQFF. CDR3 DNA sequence: TGTGCCAGCAGCTCACCCCGGGGCCCGAGGGAGCAGTTCTTC.

At least ten counts were recorded for this clonotype. The chain recombines TRBV6-1 with TRBJ2-2; 12 bases fit TRBD2. The germline V gene encodes CDR1 MNHNS and CDR2 SASEGT. V gave up 6 bases and J gave up 6 bases; unmatched junction bases: 17. The CDR3 contains 19 residues. CDR3 residues: CASRRDPMTSGSIAGELFF. CDR3 DNA: TGTGCCAGCAGGCGGGATCCCATGACTAGCGGGAGTATCGCCGGGGAGCTGTTTTTT.

In this sample, this clonotype turned up a few times. The rearrangement joins TRBV7-9 to TRBJ2-3; 7 nucleotides align to TRBD1. V was pared by 5 bases and J by 0 bases, with 5 bases of the junction left unmatched. The CDR3 totals 15 residues. The germline CDR1 and CDR2 sequences are SEHNR and FQNEAQ (reference sequence). The CDR3 region is CASSDRQGSTDTQYF. CDR3 bases: TGTGCCAGCAGCGACCGACAGGGAAGCACAGATACGCAGTATTTT.

CDR3 nucleotide sequence: TGTGCCAGTAGTATTACGGGACAGGGGAGTGGCTACACCTTC. It codes for CASSITGQGSGYTF. The gene calls are TRBV19 and TRBJ1-2; 10 bases fit TRBD1. Germline loops: CDR1 LNHDA, CDR2 SQIVND (reference sequence). The junction had 5 bases not matched to a gene; V was cut back by 3 bases and J by 7 bases. The CDR3 sequence is 14 residues long.

The gene calls are TRBV20-1 and TRBJ2-5; 9 positions match TRBD1. Germline CDR1 and CDR2: DFQATT and SNEGSKA (reference sequence). The CDR3 loop spans 13 amino acids. The V gene end was trimmed by 8 bases and the J gene end by 3 bases; junction bases not matched to a gene: 7. The CDR3 DNA follows: TGCAGTACCCAACAGGGGGCTGAAGAGACCCAGTACTTC. Protein sequence: CSTQQGAEETQYF.

A few counts support this clonotype. The rearrangement uses TRBV20-1 and TRBJ1-2; D uncertain. The CDR3 has 12 residues. Looked up from germline, CDR1 is DFQATT and CDR2 is SNEGSKA (reference sequence). Trimming took 3 bases from V and 8 from J, leaving 13 bases between them. The CDR3 is CSARAGYAGYTF. The CDR3 DNA sequence: TGCAGTGCTAGGGCAGGCTATGCCGGCTACACCTTC.

In its sample, this clonotype was seen many times. The chain employs TRBV7-3 and TRBJ2-3; D is unclear. Germline lookup yields CDR1 SGHTA and CDR2 FQGTGA. The CDR3 runs to 14 residues. Trimming stripped 1 base from V and 1 base from J, with 6 bases between. CDR3 nucleotides: TGTGCCAGCAGCTTAAGCCAGGGCACAGATACGCAGTATTTT. Translation: CASSLSQGTDTQYF.